The clone carrying this T cell receptor (beta chain) came up once. No antigen is known for it. These data belong to a study of T cells in localized non-small cell lung cancer. Study-wide findings and caveats: One tumor region alone was sequenced, and heterogeneity therefore remains possible. Longer overall survival was linked to higher blood T cell density.

Data came from immunoSEQ multiplex PCR; TCRdb stores just in-frame clones and leaves some out. The sample holds 800 or so clones, about 30% seen once. From germline, CDR1 is LNHDA and CDR2 SQIVND (reference sequence). The CDR3 is made up of 15 amino acids. V was shortened by 3 bases and J by 2 bases, with 12 bases between the two germline ends. The sample was lung tumor tissue, taken before any cancer treatment. The chain is built from TRBV19 and TRBJ2-3; D is possibly TRBD2 (6 bases). This TCR was recovered from a man aged 35-75 years with stage III lung adenocarcinoma. The CDR3 DNA reads as TGTGCCAGTAGTATTACGGCGGGGCACACAGATACGCAGTATTTT. Translated: CASSITAGHTDTQYF.